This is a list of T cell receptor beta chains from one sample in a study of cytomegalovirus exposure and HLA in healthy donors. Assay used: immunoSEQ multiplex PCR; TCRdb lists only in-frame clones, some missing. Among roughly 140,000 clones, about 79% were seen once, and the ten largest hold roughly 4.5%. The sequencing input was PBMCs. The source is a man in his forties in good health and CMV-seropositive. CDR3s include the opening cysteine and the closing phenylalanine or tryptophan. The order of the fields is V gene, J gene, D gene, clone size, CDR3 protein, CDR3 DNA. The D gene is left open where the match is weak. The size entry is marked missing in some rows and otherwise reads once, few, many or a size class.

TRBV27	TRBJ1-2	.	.	CASSSGGRGYTF	TGTGCCAGCAGTTCCGGGGGGCGAGGCTACACCTTC
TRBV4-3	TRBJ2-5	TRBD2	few	CASSPYRGEAETQYF	TGCGCCAGCAGCCCCTACCGGGGGGAAGCGGAGACCCAGTACTTC
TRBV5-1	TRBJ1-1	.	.	CASSSGQNTEAFF	TGCGCCAGCAGCTCGGGACAGAACACTGAAGCTTTCTTT
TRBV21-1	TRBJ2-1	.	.	CASSKEVQREVMALF	TGTGCCAGCAGCAAAGAGGTACAGCGGGAGGTAATGGCGCTCTTC
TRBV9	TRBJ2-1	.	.	CASSTRQSSSYNEQFF	TGTGCCAGCAGCACCCGACAGTCGAGCTCCTACAATGAGCAGTTCTTC
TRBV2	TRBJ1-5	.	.	CASSDVHNSNQPQHF	TGTGCCAGCAGTGATGTTCACAACAGCAATCAGCCCCAGCATTTT
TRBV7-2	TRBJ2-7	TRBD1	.	CASSLYRQGKNEQYF	TGTGCCAGCAGCTTATATAGACAGGGGAAGAACGAGCAGTACTTC
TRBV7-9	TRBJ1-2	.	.	CASNPRGGNYGYTF	TGTGCCAGCAACCCGAGGGGGGGGAACTATGGCTACACCTTC
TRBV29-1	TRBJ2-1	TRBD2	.	CSGRGTGIYNEQFF	TGCAGCGGGCGGGGGACGGGTATTTATAATGAGCAGTTCTTC
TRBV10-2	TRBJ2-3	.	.	CASSEQGRGTDTQYF	TGCGCCAGCAGTGAACAGGGAAGAGGCACAGATACGCAGTATTTT
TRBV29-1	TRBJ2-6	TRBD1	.	CSVRGSANVLTF	TGCAGCGTCAGGGGGAGCGCCAACGTCCTGACTTTC
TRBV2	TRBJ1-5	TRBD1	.	CASSGWTGLSNQPQHF	TGTGCCAGCAGTGGTTGGACAGGATTGAGCAATCAGCCCCAGCATTTT
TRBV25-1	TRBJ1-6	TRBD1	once	CASSAEDRGVLHF	TGTGCCAGCAGTGCGGAAGACAGGGGTGTCCTCCACTTT
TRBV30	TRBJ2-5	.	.	CAWSRGTVGEQYF	TGTGCCTGGTCTCGGGGGACGGTTGGGGAGCAGTACTTC
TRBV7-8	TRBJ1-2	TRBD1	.	CASSIDRGGYGYTF	TGTGCCAGCAGCATCGACAGGGGGGGCTATGGCTACACCTTC
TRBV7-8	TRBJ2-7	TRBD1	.	CASSLSPGQHEQYF	TGTGCCAGCAGCTTATCGCCGGGACAGCACGAGCAGTACTTC
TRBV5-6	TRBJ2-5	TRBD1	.	CASSLEVRTDRVETQYF	TGTGCCAGCAGCTTGGAAGTACGGACGGACAGGGTCGAGACCCAGTACTTC
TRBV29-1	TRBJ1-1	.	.	CSARRLNTEAFF	TGCAGCGCCCGCAGGCTGAACACTGAAGCTTTCTTT
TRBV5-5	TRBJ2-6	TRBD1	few	CASSGTAGANVLTF	TGTGCCAGCAGCGGGACAGCTGGGGCCAACGTCCTGACTTTC
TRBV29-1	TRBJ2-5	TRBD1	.	CSAVTGSAYGETQYF	TGCAGCGCTGTGACAGGGTCGGCATATGGAGAGACCCAGTACTTC
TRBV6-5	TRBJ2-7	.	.	CASSSRDSYEQYF	TGTGCCAGCAGTTCCCGGGACTCCTACGAGCAGTACTTC
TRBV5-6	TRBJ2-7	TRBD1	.	CASSSRFRTGEFSYEQYF	TGTGCCAGCAGCTCAAGGTTCCGGACAGGGGAATTTTCCTACGAGCAGTACTTC